This T cell receptor beta chain was sequenced during a study of blood T cells in healthy people across ages. General study results and limits: Since the PBMCs were unsorted, naive and antigen-experienced cells could not be conclusively compared. TCR beta diversity, measured per million T cells, fell in a roughly linear way with age. Fewer expanded clones and more diversity marked long-lived versus aged donors.

The CDR3 sequence is 14 residues long. V was pared by 1 base and J by 2 bases, with 9 bases between. Germline V gene lookup returns CDR1 SGHTA and CDR2 FQGTGA. This clonotype was seen ten or more times. Its antigen remains unknown. The authors ran a second PCR of about 7 to 11 cycles using a sample-barcoded 5' primer and a J-beta primer mix. TCRdb re-analysed the 5' RACE reads in MiXCR, keeping a single row per CDR3 protein. The table lists over 1,500,000 distinct CDR3 sequences, roughly 43% of them singletons. This clonotype was sampled from a human donor in good health. The chain employs TRBV7-3 and TRBJ2-7; no clear D gene. Sequencing was performed on blood. The CDR3 nucleotides read TGTGCCAGCAGCTTAAACGTCGGACCCTACGAGCAGTACTTC. This translates into CASSLNVGPYEQYF.